The present T cell receptor (beta chain) was sequenced within a study of CD8 T cells in Susac syndrome. Study-wide results and caveats: Acknowledgment was made by the study that its TCR sequencing and HLA analysis involved a relatively small number of individuals.

RNA totalling roughly 0.5 to 1 ug underwent reverse transcription with random hexamers. Each CDR3 protein is one row after TCRdb ran MiXCR on the immunoSEQ multiplex PCR reads. This sample yields just over 80,000 distinct CDR3 sequences, of which roughly 93% are seen a single time; 0.26% belongs to the top ten. In regard to this clonotype: Antigen unknown.

Through negative isolation, CD4+ and CD8+ T cells were obtained, while TEMRA cells were enriched using FACS. The germline V and J ends were trimmed by 6 bases and 3 bases, with 17 bases remaining between them. Germline-derived CDR1 and CDR2 are DFQATT and SNEGSKA (reference sequence). The CDR3 has 14 amino acids. The sequence was obtained from a human donor in good health. The chain joins TRBV20-1 to TRBJ1-2, with D unresolved. The sample consisted of CD8+ T cells from PBMCs. CDR3 in DNA: TGCAGTGCCGTCCGGATGGCGGGCTACTATGGCTACACCTTC. Protein product: CSAVRMAGYYGYTF.